Following are 6 T cell receptor beta chains from one sample sequenced in a study of cytomegalovirus exposure and HLA in healthy donors. The study ran its PCR with 60 Vbeta and 13 Jbeta primers. Assay: immunoSEQ multiplex PCR; the TCRdb copy retains only in-frame clones and omits some. The repertoire has more than 85,000 clones, about 80% of them found once; the top ten carry around 8.5%. Material: PBMCs. These receptors came from a middle-aged man in good health and CMV-seropositive.

The J gene is TRBJ2-7, the V gene TRBV18; possibly TRBD2 for D (6 bases). The V end was cut by 2 bases, the J end by 0 bases, with 8 bases between. There are 14 residues in the CDR3. Germline CDR1 and CDR2: KGHSH and LQKENI. The DNA of the CDR3 is TGTGCCAGCTCACCAGACGGGAGCTCCTACGAGCAGTACTTC. The encoded protein is CASSPDGSSYEQYF.

The chain couples TRBV15 to TRBJ2-1; 13 bases are shared with TRBD2. Germline V lookup: CDR1 LNHNV, CDR2 YYDKDF (reference sequence). V shed 7 bases and J 9 bases; nucleotides not matched to a gene: 9. This CDR3 has 15 amino acids. The CDR3: CATIFKLAGGSEQFF. Written as DNA, the CDR3 is TGTGCCACCATTTTCAAACTAGCGGGGGGGAGTGAGCAGTTCTTC. Variable domain in full (rest from reference TRBV15 and TRBJ2-1): DAMVIQNPRYQVTQFGKPVTLSCSQTLNHNVMYWYQQKSSQAPKLLFHYYDKDFNNEADTPDNFQSRRPNTSFCFLDIRSPGLGDTAMYLCATIFKLAGGSEQFFGPGTRLTVL.

This clone was seen a handful of times. This rearrangement joins TRBV6-1 to TRBJ2-1; TRBD2 might be the D (7 bases). V lost 6 bases and J lost 2, with 14 bases in between. From germline, CDR1 is MNHNS and CDR2 SASEGT. The length of the CDR3 is 15 residues. The CDR3 here is CASRPRGGAYNEQFF. The CDR3 coding sequence is TGTGCCAGCAGACCGAGGGGGGGCGCCTACAATGAGCAGTTCTTC.

The chain recombines TRBV5-4 with TRBJ1-2; D is unclear. Per the germline V gene, CDR1 is SGHNT and CDR2 is YYREEE (reference sequence). The CDR3 extends over 14 amino acids. V was cut by 1 base and J by 4 bases, with 11 bases left in between. CDR3 bases: TGTGCCAGCAGCTTGTCACAGACGAGCTATGGCTACACCTTC. It encodes CASSLSQTSYGYTF. The whole variable domain, remainder taken from reference TRBV5-4 and TRBJ1-2, is ETGVTQSPTHLIKTRGQQVTLRCSSQSGHNTVSWYQQALGQGPQFIFQYYREEENGRGNFPPRFSGLQFPNYSSELNVNALELDDSALYLCASSLSQTSYGYTFGSGTRLTVV.

This clone occurred once. The gene calls are TRBV4-1 and TRBJ2-7, with a possible D match to TRBD2 (5 bases). The CDR3 runs 13 residues. The V gene lost 4 bases and the J gene lost 3 bases, with 10 bases spanning the gap. Germline-derived CDR1 and CDR2 are MGHRA and YSYEKL. CDR3: CASSRTGSYEQYF. CDR3 nucleotides: TGCGCCAGCAGCCGGACGGGAAGCTACGAGCAGTACTTC.

The chain employs TRBV18 and TRBJ2-2; D ambiguous. V shed 3 bases and J shed 3 bases, with 8 bases lying between them. Germline-derived CDR1 and CDR2 are KGHSH and LQKENI. This CDR3 comprises 14 residues. The CDR3 bases are TGTGCCAGCTCACCGACCCGGGACACCGGGGAGCTGTTTTTT. Protein sequence: CASSPTRDTGELFF.